The 11 T cell receptor beta chains presented below share a single source sample, sequenced in a study of regulatory T cells in long-lasting Graves disease. For TCR beta, libraries came from iRepertoire HTBI primers and Arm-PCR of CDR3 regions. TCRdb re-called the multiplex PCR reads through MiXCR, storing one row per CDR3 protein. The sample yields roughly 220,000 distinct CDR3 sequences, approximately 20% seen once. Time point in this sample: newly diagnosed GD, antithyroid drugs for less than 3 months. PBMC RNA was the source of the TCR library. The sample was peripheral blood mononuclear cells (PBMCs), taken at new diagnosis, from a patient treated with antithyroid drugs. These receptors were taken from a female donor with Graves disease.

This clonotype was detected ten times or more. V and J are TRBV18 and TRBJ2-1, with 11 positions matching TRBD1. The germline V gene encodes CDR1 KGHSH and CDR2 LQKENI. This CDR3 has 14 amino acids. With V trimmed by 4 bases and J by 8 bases, 4 bases remained unmatched. CDR3 protein: CASSRDRGDHEQFF. CDR3 sequence (DNA): TGTGCCAGCTCACGGGACAGGGGGGATCATGAGCAGTTCTTC.

This clonotype was seen a few times. This CDR3 reads CASSQDIGTGNTEAFF. The CDR3 DNA follows: TGTGCCAGCAGCCAAGATATAGGGACAGGGAACACTGAAGCTTTCTTT. V gene TRBV4-2 combines with J gene TRBJ1-1; 8 positions match TRBD1. CDR1 and CDR2 from the germline V gene are LGHNA and YNFKEQ. J gave up 1 base and V 0 bases, and 4 bases lay outside the gene matches. This CDR3 contains 16 residues.

This clonotype was observed many times. This chain connects TRBV3-1 to TRBJ1-6; the D is unclear. This CDR3 has 12 amino acids. Trimming removed 4 bases at V and 9 bases at J, with 7 bases between. The V gene's germline CDR1 is LGHDT and CDR2 YNNKEL (reference sequence). CDR3 region: CASSRSRSPLHF. DNA of the CDR3: TGTGCCAGCAGCCGATCACGTTCACCCCTCCACTTT.

This clonotype has at least ten counts. This rearrangement joins TRBV15 to TRBJ2-1, with 9 bases identical to TRBD1. V shed 6 bases, J shed 6 bases, and the junction held 6 bases outside the gene matches. Germline CDR1 LNHNV, CDR2 YYDKDF (reference sequence). The CDR3 is 14 residues long. As DNA, the CDR3 is TGTGCCACCAGACCACAGGGGGCTGGCAATGAGCAGTTCTTC. As protein: CATRPQGAGNEQFF.

The table lists this clonotype with many counts. V and J are TRBV11-2 and TRBJ2-7; 7 bases map to TRBD2. CDR3 length: 14 amino acids. Looked up from germline, CDR1 is SGHAT and CDR2 is FQNNGV. V was clipped by 4 bases and J by 4 bases; unmatched bases: 7. For the CDR3, the DNA is TGTGCCAGCAGCTCCCTTACGGGAGGATACGAGCAGTACTTC. Its translation is CASSSLTGGYEQYF.

This clonotype was recorded many times. The DNA of the CDR3 is TGTGCCAGCAGTTTACCGGAACTCTACGAGCAGTACTTC. Translation gives CASSLPELYEQYF. The rearrangement uses TRBV28 and TRBJ2-7; unclear D gene. The CDR3 has 13 residues. Germline V CDR1 and CDR2: MDHEN, SYDVKM. Trimming took off 2 bases at V and 3 bases at J, with 8 bases between the two ends.

This clonotype was seen ten or more times. The chain combines TRBV2 with TRBJ1-2; D remains ambiguous. Germline CDR1 and CDR2: SNHLY and FYNNEI. The CDR3 has 13 amino acids. The V gene lost 8 bases and the J gene lost 4 bases, with 14 bases spanning the gap. The CDR3 sequence: CASLAGPSYGYTF. The CDR3 coding sequence is TGTGCCAGCCTCGCAGGCCCGTCCTATGGCTACACCTTC.

In its sample, this clonotype was seen many times. J is TRBJ2-5 and V is TRBV7-2; TRBD2 aligns across 7 bases. Looked up from germline, CDR1 is SGHTA and CDR2 is FQGNSA. The CDR3 consists of 18 residues. V was clipped by 2 bases and J by 1 base; unmatched bases: 13. The CDR3 spells CASSLSSGGEGAQETQYF. The CDR3 coding sequence is TGTGCCAGCAGCTTATCTAGCGGTGGGGAAGGGGCCCAAGAGACCCAGTACTTC.

The sample holds many counts of this clonotype. This sequence joins TRBV6-2 or TRBV6-3 and TRBJ2-3; TRBD1 is a possible D gene (6 bases). CDR3 length: 19 residues. Germline lookup yields CDR1 MNHEY and CDR2 SVGEGT. V gave up 6 bases and J gave up 1 base, with 26 bases separating them. The CDR3 here is CASRPGQWIRADGTDTQYF. CDR3 coding DNA: TGTGCCAGCAGACCAGGACAGTGGATACGTGCGGACGGCACAGATACGCAGTATTTT.

The table lists this clonotype with many counts. Compared with germline, one end of the junction differs, possibly owing to a read error. The V gene is TRBV7-2, the J gene TRBJ2-4; TRBD2 agrees at 7 bases. This CDR3 region has 15 residues. Per the germline V gene, CDR1 is SGHTA and CDR2 is FQGNSA. This chain's CDR3 is CASSFEGLVRNIQYF. The DNA for the CDR3 is TGTGCCAGCAGCTTTGAAGGACTAGTAAGGAACATCCAGTACTTC.

The chain combines TRBV7-3 with TRBJ2-1; no definite D call. The CDR3 loop spans 13 amino acids. Trimming left V 1 base short and J 4 bases short, with 5 bases between. From germline, CDR1 is SGHTA and CDR2 FQGTGA. This CDR3 is CASSLNLYNEQFF. The CDR3 DNA sequence: TGTGCCAGCAGCTTAAATTTGTACAATGAGCAGTTCTTC. Filled out from reference TRBV7-3 and TRBJ2-1, the complete variable domain reads GAGVSQTPSNKVTEKGKYVELRCDPISGHTALYWYRQSLGQGPEFLIYFQGTGAADDSGLPNDRFFAVRPEGSVSTLKIQRTERGDSAVYLCASSLNLYNEQFFGPGTRLTVL.